Listed below are T cell receptor beta chains from one sample, sequenced in a study of T cell responses to AZD1222 COVID-19 vaccine. TCRdb's table, derived via immunoSEQ multiplex PCR, lists solely in-frame clones and lacks some. The sample has some 55,000 clones, around nine tenths seen once. The sample in question was peripheral blood, obtained on day 0 of AZD1222 vaccination. The receptor source for this set is an adult in good health. Each CDR3 is given with its conserved first and last residue. The order of the fields is V gene, D gene, clone size, J gene, CDR3 length, CDR3 DNA, CDR3 protein. The D gene is left open where the match is weak. Some rows have no size entry. The others give once, few or many, or a class for an expanded clone.

TRBV5-6	TRBD1	once	TRBJ1-1	14	TGTGCCAGCAGCTGGAGACAGGGCTACACTGAAGCTTTCTTT	CASSWRQGYTEAFF
TRBV6-2/TRBV6-3	NA	NA	TRBJ1-1	13	TGTGCCAGCAGTTATCGGGGGAACACTGAAGCTTTCTTT	CASSYRGNTEAFF
TRBV7-2	TRBD1	once	TRBJ2-7	15	TGTGCCAGCAGCTCGCAGGGGGTCGCGCCCTACGAGCAGTACTTC	CASSSQGVAPYEQYF
TRBV6-5	NA	NA	TRBJ2-7	15	TGTGCCAGCAGTTACTCGGTGTCGGGGAGCGACGAGCAGTACTTC	CASSYSVSGSDEQYF
TRBV2	NA	NA	TRBJ1-1	15	TGTGCCAGCAGTGAAGAAGAGGGGGGGTACACTGAAGCTTTCTTT	CASSEEEGGYTEAFF
TRBV19	TRBD1	NA	TRBJ2-7	17	TGTGCCAGTAGTAGCTCGGGGACAGGGTATCCCCTGGACGAGCAGTACTTC	CASSSSGTGYPLDEQYF
TRBV6-4	NA	NA	TRBJ2-1	14	TGTGCCAGCAGCGAGGACAGCGACTACAATGAGCAGTTCTTC	CASSEDSDYNEQFF
TRBV10-3	NA	NA	TRBJ1-3	17	TGTGCCATCAGTGATACGGGCTCCGGGAGCTCTGGAAACACCATATATTTT	CAISDTGSGSSGNTIYF
TRBV7-9	NA	NA	TRBJ2-3	12	TGTGCCAGCAGCTTTAGCACAGATACGCAGTATTTT	CASSFSTDTQYF
TRBV5-1	NA	NA	TRBJ1-4	15	TGCGCCAGCAGCTTCGACAGCACAGCTAATGAAAAACTGTTTTTT	CASSFDSTANEKLFF
TRBV6-1	NA	NA	TRBJ2-5	15	TGTGCCAGCAGTGAAGCTGGAGGACCCCAAGAGACCCAGTACTTC	CASSEAGGPQETQYF
TRBV28	NA	NA	TRBJ1-2	13	TGTGCCAGCAGTCTGGAACTGGCGGGTGGCTACACCTTC	CASSLELAGGYTF
TRBV7-9	NA	NA	TRBJ1-4	16	TGTGCCAGCACCCACCTCCCACCCCAGGGAGATGAAAAACTGTTTTTT	CASTHLPPQGDEKLFF
TRBV19	NA	NA	TRBJ2-1	13	TGTGCCAGCGGCCAGCAGGGCGGGAATGAGCAGTTCTTC	CASGQQGGNEQFF
TRBV18	TRBD1	NA	TRBJ2-2	15	TGTGCCAGCTCACCGGACAGGGCGAACACCGGGGAGCTGTTTTTT	CASSPDRANTGELFF
TRBV6-5	TRBD1	NA	TRBJ2-7	14	TGTGCCAGCAGTCTCCGGGACAGGGGTGGCGAGCAGTACTTC	CASSLRDRGGEQYF
TRBV7-6	TRBD1	NA	TRBJ1-3	17	TGTGCCAGCAGTCAACCGGGACAGGGGGGTTCTGGAAACACCATATATTTT	CASSQPGQGGSGNTIYF
TRBV24-1	TRBD1	NA	TRBJ1-2	14	TGTGCCACCAGTGATACGACAGGGAACTATGGCTACACCTTC	CATSDTTGNYGYTF
TRBV12-1	NA	NA	TRBJ1-3	18	TGTGCCAGCAGCCCCTCGGGACAGGGGGTACGCTCTGGAAACACCATATATTTT	CASSPSGQGVRSGNTIYF
TRBV3-1/TRBV3-2	NA	NA	TRBJ1-3	17	TGTGCCAGCAGCCCGCTCCCAGGTCCCACTCCGAGAAACACCATATATTTT	CASSPLPGPTPRNTIYF
TRBV28	TRBD1	NA	TRBJ1-1	14	TGTGCCAGCAGTCCGGGACAGGGTGGCACTGAAGCTTTCTTT	CASSPGQGGTEAFF
TRBV7-2	TRBD1	NA	TRBJ2-2	15	TGTGCCAGCAGCCAGCGACAGGGAACCACCGGGGAGCTGTTTTTT	CASSQRQGTTGELFF
TRBV7-9	TRBD1	NA	TRBJ2-5	14	TGTGCCAGCAGCCGGGACAGAGTTGTCGGGACCCAGTACTTC	CASSRDRVVGTQYF
TRBV12-2	NA	NA	TRBJ2-1	18	TGTGCAAGTCGCCCCGGACAGGGGACCCACGAACTTTACAATGAGCAGTTCTTC	CASRPGQGTHELYNEQFF
TRBV7-9	TRBD1	NA	TRBJ1-4	15	TGTGCCAGCAGCCCGACAGGGTCAACTAATGAAAAACTGTTTTTT	CASSPTGSTNEKLFF
TRBV18	TRBD1	NA	TRBJ2-7	18	TGTGCCAGCTCACCAAAATTAACAACAGGGGCGAGGTTCCACGAGCAGTACTTC	CASSPKLTTGARFHEQYF
TRBV19	NA	NA	TRBJ2-6	18	TGTGCCAGTAGTATTAGGGCCCCACGGGTCGATGGGGCCAACGTCCTGACTTTC	CASSIRAPRVDGANVLTF
TRBV2	TRBD1	once	TRBJ2-2	15	TGTGCCAGCAGTCTACAGGGGGCGGGCACCGGGGAGCTGTTTTTT	CASSLQGAGTGELFF
TRBV11-2	NA	NA	TRBJ2-7	14	TGTGCCAGCAGCTCTAGCCGGGGCACCTACGAGCAGTACTTC	CASSSSRGTYEQYF
TRBV28	NA	NA	TRBJ2-7	14	TGTGCCAGCAGTTTACGGGAGACTCCCTACGAGCAGTACTTC	CASSLRETPYEQYF
TRBV7-2	NA	NA	TRBJ1-1	14	TGTGCCAGCAGCCTAGGTAGGGGTCTCGCTGAAGCTTTCTTT	CASSLGRGLAEAFF
TRBV5-6	NA	NA	TRBJ1-1	17	TGTGCCAGCACCCCGAACGTTAAGTTGATGAGGGGCACTGAAGCTTTCTTT	CASTPNVKLMRGTEAFF
TRBV28	NA	NA	TRBJ1-2	13	TGTGCCACCCTAGACCACAGTGGCTATGGCTACACCTTC	CATLDHSGYGYTF
TRBV5-5	TRBD1	NA	TRBJ1-2	16	TGTGCCAGCAGCTTGGGGGGACAGATTTTTAACTATGGCTACACCTTC	CASSLGGQIFNYGYTF
TRBV7-2	NA	NA	TRBJ2-4	12	TGTGCCAGCAGCATCACTAAAAACATTCAGTACTTC	CASSITKNIQYF
TRBV10-1	NA	NA	TRBJ1-1	14	TGCGCCAGCACTTCGGACAGATTCTACACTGAAGCTTTCTTT	CASTSDRFYTEAFF
TRBV9	NA	NA	TRBJ2-7	14	TGTGCCAGCAGCGTAGGACAGGATAACTACGAGCAGTACTTC	CASSVGQDNYEQYF
TRBV3-1/TRBV3-2	TRBD1	NA	TRBJ2-3	17	TGTGCCAGCAGCCACGGGACAGGGATAGTGAGCACAGATACGCAGTATTTT	CASSHGTGIVSTDTQYF
TRBV10-3	TRBD2	NA	TRBJ2-3	17	TGTGCCATCAGTGAAACGGTGACTAGCCCAAAAGGAGATACGCAGTATTTT	CAISETVTSPKGDTQYF
TRBV6-2/TRBV6-3	TRBD1	NA	TRBJ1-5	16	TGTGCCAGCAGCGCCCAAGGGACAGCGAGGAATCAGCCCCAGCATTTT	CASSAQGTARNQPQHF
TRBV5-1	TRBD1	NA	TRBJ2-7	15	TGCGCCAGCAGCACGGGACAGGCCGCCTCCTACGAGCAGTACTTC	CASSTGQAASYEQYF